This entry features one T cell receptor (beta chain) sequence. No antigen is known for it. The PCR had 60 Vbeta and 13 Jbeta primers. TCRdb's copy holds only in-frame clones and misses some; the assay was immunoSEQ multiplex PCR. The sample comprises 95,000 or so clones, 81% of which are singletons, and about 3.9% rests with the top ten. The CDR3 consists of 17 residues. CDR1 and CDR2 from the germline V gene are MGHDK and SYGVNS. Deletions cut 4 bases from V and 0 bases from J, with 16 bases between. This sample is part of a study of cytomegalovirus exposure and HLA in healthy donors. Healthy people donating bone marrow made up the donors. Study conclusions and caveats: Cytomegalovirus-associated TCR beta chains were listed, numbering more than 150.

The sample was PBMCs. The J gene is TRBJ2-4, the V gene TRBV25-1; the D gene is possibly TRBD2 (5 bases). The sequence was obtained from a woman aged 70-85 years in good health and CMV-seropositive. The CDR3 spells CASSVVLGEGAKNIQYF. CDR3 in DNA: TGTGCCAGCAGTGTGGTTTTGGGTGAGGGAGCCAAAAACATTCAGTACTTC.